The entry below gives a single TCR beta chain sequence along with its context. This sample was taken from a study of CD8+ T cells in alopecia areata. At the level of the study: A 6-month period off drug followed tofacitinib, which lasted 6 to 18 months.

RNA, once extracted, was reverse transcribed into cDNA for use as the sequencing template. Only in-frame clones appear in the TCRdb table, and some are missing; sequencing was by immunoSEQ multiplex PCR. Of 200,000 to 250,000 clones listed, around 62% are singletons. The CDR3 spans 15 residues. Germline lookup yields CDR1 SGHTA and CDR2 FQGNSA. The TCR was taken from a human donor with alopecia areata. Sample: CD4+ T cells sorted from blood, taken at week 0. This chain links TRBV7-2 with TRBJ2-5, with 8 nucleotides matching TRBD1. Near its end, the DNA agrees better with TRBJ2-7, so the J call may be wrong. The CDR3 here is CASSLGTGSSYEQYF. As DNA, the CDR3 is TGTGCCAGCAGCTTAGGGACAGGGAGCTCCTACGAGCAGTACTTC.